The 26 T cell receptor beta chains listed next were all sequenced from one sample in a study of CD8+CD57+ T cells in acquired aplastic anemia. Previously, flow cytometry had revealed CD8+CD57+ cell expansion in the patients chosen for sequencing. Genomic DNA templated the TCR beta VDJ and CDR3 profiling. TCRdb itself ran the reads through MiXCR, one entry per CDR3 protein. The sample consists of more than 95,000 distinct CDR3 sequences, approximately 40% of them appearing once. The source material was sorted CD4+, CD8+, or CD8+CD57+ T cells (not recorded which) from PBMCs. The receptors were gathered from a human donor with aplastic anemia.

The genes are TRBV15 and TRBJ2-7, with 9 positions matching TRBD1. There are 14 residues in the CDR3. From germline, CDR1 is LNHNV and CDR2 YYDKDF (reference sequence). The V segment lost 5 bases and the J segment 2 bases; nucleotides outside the gene matches: 4. The CDR3 loop is CATSFGTGPYEQYF. CDR3 nucleotides: TGTGCCACCAGCTTCGGGACAGGGCCCTACGAGCAGTACTTC.

This clonotype came up a few times. A much larger clone lies one base from this, so it may be a read error. The chain is built from TRBV20-1 and TRBJ2-5, with D possibly being TRBD1 or TRBD2 (6 bases each). Germline V CDR1 and CDR2: DFQATT, SNEGSKA (reference sequence). CDR3 size: 14 residues. The CDR3 spells CSATPGAREETLYF. CDR3 nucleotide sequence: TGCAGTGCTACCCCGGGGGCGCGCGAGGAGACCCTGTACTTC.

The chain has TRBV5-4 and TRBJ2-2; 7 positions agree with TRBD2. Trimming at V came to 3 bases and at J to 4 bases, leaving 12 bases not matched to a gene. This CDR3 has 17 residues. Germline V CDR1 and CDR2: SGHNT, YYREEE (reference sequence). For the CDR3, the DNA is TGTGCCAGCAGCTCGGGGGGTAGTCTAGGTAGCACCGGGGAGCTGTTTTTT. It specifies CASSSGGSLGSTGELFF.

The rearrangement joins TRBV24-1 to TRBJ1-5; possibly TRBD1 for D (5 bases). Looked up from germline, CDR1 is KGHDR and CDR2 is SFDVKD. The CDR3 is 15 amino acids. V was cut by 6 bases and J by 0 bases, with 11 bases left in between. The CDR3 bases are TGTGCCACCAGTCAGGGAGGGTATAGCAATCAGCCCCAGCATTTT. This translates into CATSQGGYSNQPQHF.

In its sample, this clonotype was seen many times. The rearrangement joins TRBV20-1 to TRBJ2-3, with 11 bases fitting TRBD2. V lost 1 base, J lost 3 bases, and 3 bases stayed unmatched. The CDR3 loop spans 15 amino acids. Germline CDR1 and CDR2: DFQATT and SNEGSKA (reference sequence). CDR3 protein: CSARGLAGGTDTQYF. CDR3 bases: TGCAGTGCTAGAGGCCTAGCGGGGGGAACAGATACGCAGTATTTT.

The chain has TRBV7-9 and TRBJ2-3; D is unresolved. Germline CDR1 and CDR2: SEHNR and FQNEAQ (reference sequence). This CDR3 comprises 13 residues. V was clipped by 1 base and J by 6 bases, with 8 bases between them. The chain's CDR3 is CASSLVTADTQYF. In DNA form, the CDR3 reads TGTGCCAGCAGCTTAGTCACAGCTGATACGCAGTATTTT.

This clonotype was counted many times. One end of the junction does not line up with germline, which may come from a read error. This chain uses TRBV7-9 with TRBJ1-2; perhaps TRBD1 as D (5 bases). CDR1 SEHNR and CDR2 FQNEAQ come from the germline V gene (reference sequence). CDR3 length: 11 residues. The CDR3 region is CASSSGTVYHF. CDR3 DNA sequence: TGTGCCAGCAGCTCCGGGACCGTTTATCACTTC.

This clonotype has a count of ten or more. V gene TRBV3-1 combines with J gene TRBJ1-6; D uncertain. This CDR3 has 16 residues. The V end was cut by 0 bases, the J end by 2 bases, with 8 bases between. Germline V gene sequence: CDR1 LGHDT, CDR2 YNNKEL (reference sequence). In DNA, the CDR3 is TGTGCCAGCAGCCAAGATCTTAGTCCCTATAATTCACCCCTCCACTTT. Translation: CASSQDLSPYNSPLHF.

Turning to this clonotype: A much larger clone lies one base from this, so it may be a read error. The CDR3 spells CASSIMGQGCGYTF. The CDR3 DNA follows: TGTGCCAGCAGCATTATGGGACAAGGGTGTGGCTACACCTTC. V gene TRBV5-6 combines with J gene TRBJ1-2, with a possible D match to TRBD1 (6 bases). The V end was cut by 4 bases, the J end by 7 bases, with 17 bases between. There are 14 residues in the CDR3. From germline, CDR1 is SGHDT and CDR2 YYEEEE.

Concerning this clonotype itself: A much larger clone differs from this one at a single base, so this may be a read error. This chain joins TRBV5-1 and TRBJ2-7; TRBD1 matches 7 bases. Germline CDR1 and CDR2: SGHRS and YFSETQ. There are 15 residues in the CDR3. The CDR3 spells CVSSGAGTVSYEQYV. The CDR3 nucleotides are TGCGTCAGCAGCGGAGCCGGGACAGTGAGTTACGAGCAGTACGTC.

Note on this clonotype: One junction end disagrees with the germline gene, perhaps due to a read error. V is TRBV5-1 and J is TRBJ1-6, with no clear D. The CDR3 covers 14 residues. The germline gives CDR1 SGHRS, CDR2 YFSETQ. The CDR3 region has the DNA TGCGCCAGCAGCTTGACTACGGGGAGTTCACCCCTCCGCTTT. Its protein product is CASSLTTGSSPLRF. The full variable domain, with the rest looked up from reference TRBV5-1 and TRBJ1-6, is KAGVTQTPRYLIKTRGQQVTLSCSPISGHRSVSWYQQTPGQGLQFLFEYFSETQRNKGNFPGRFSGRQFSNSRSEMNVSTLELGDSALYLCASSLTTGSSPLRFGNGTRLTVT.

This clonotype was counted many times. The rearrangement joins TRBV15 to TRBJ2-1; tentatively, D is TRBD2 (6 bases). This CDR3 contains 14 residues. Per germline, CDR1 LNHNV and CDR2 YYDKDF (reference sequence). V was pared by 8 bases and J by 9 bases, with 20 bases between. This CDR3 is CATATGVRSGEQFF. The CDR3 bases are TGTGCCACCGCAACGGGGGTGCGGTCAGGTGAGCAGTTCTTC.

As DNA, the CDR3 is TGTGCCAGCAGCCCGCGGGGTAGCGGGGATTACGAGCAGTACTTC. This codes for CASSPRGSGDYEQYF. The J gene is TRBJ2-7, the V gene TRBV7-2; 8 bases fit TRBD2. The CDR3 sequence is 15 residues long. V lost 5 bases, J lost 4 bases, and 10 bases stayed unmatched. The V gene's germline CDR1 is SGHTA and CDR2 FQGNSA.

J is TRBJ2-3 and V is TRBV20-1; D is undetermined. CDR1 is DFQATT and CDR2 is SNEGSKA in the germline V gene (reference sequence). The CDR3 spans 11 residues. The V and J ends lost 3 bases and 2 bases respectively, with 3 bases between them. CDR3 residues: CSASPTDTQYF. CDR3 nucleotide sequence: TGCAGTGCTAGCCCCACAGATACGCAGTATTTT.

In the case of this clonotype: A much larger clone differs by one base, so this may be a read error. The conserved final phenylalanine or tryptophan is absent from the CDR3, which likely points to a read error. V gene TRBV7-2 combines with J gene TRBJ1-2; D remains ambiguous. Germline CDR1 reads SGHTA; CDR2 reads FQGNSA. Trimming cost V 5 bases and J 3 bases, with 10 bases left between them. The length of the CDR3 is 13 residues. The CDR3 protein is CASSPDAYYGYTL. The CDR3 region has the DNA TGTGCCAGCAGCCCAGACGCATACTATGGCTACACCCTC.

This chain links TRBV20-1 with TRBJ2-7; 9 positions match TRBD2. Germline V CDR1 and CDR2: DFQATT, SNEGSKA (reference sequence). V was clipped by 6 bases and J by 5 bases; unmatched bases: 5. This CDR3 region has 12 residues. In nucleotides, the CDR3 is TGCAGTGCGGAGCGGGGGGAGGACGAGCAGTACGTC. Translated, it gives CSAERGEDEQYV.

V gene TRBV10-3 combines with J gene TRBJ1-2; 9 bases are a match to TRBD1. The germline V gene encodes CDR1 ENHRY and CDR2 SYGVKD. Losses at the gene ends were 3 bases for V and 4 bases for J; bases not matched to a gene: 15. The CDR3 is 18 residues long. In DNA form, the CDR3 reads TGTGCCATCAGTGAACACCGGGACAGGGTAGCCGACGTCTATGGCTACACCTTC. Protein sequence: CAISEHRDRVADVYGYTF.

The V gene is TRBV10-3, the J gene TRBJ2-2; a possible D gene is TRBD1 (6 bases). V was cut by 0 bases and J by 6 bases, with 20 bases left in between. CDR1 and CDR2 (germline): ENHRY, SYGVKD. CDR3 length: 18 residues. Here the CDR3 DNA reads TGTGCCATCAGTGAGTCGACGGGGCAGGGGAAATCGTCCGGGGAGCTGTTTTTT. It codes for CAISESTGQGKSSGELFF.

The chain recombines TRBV27 with TRBJ1-6, with TRBD1 matching over 8 bases. CDR1 is MNHEY, CDR2 SMNVEV, per germline (reference sequence). J was trimmed by 5 bases and V by 5 bases; bases with no gene match: 8. The CDR3 extends over 16 amino acids. CDR3: CASSPIGQGDNSPLHF. The CDR3 bases are TGTGCCAGCAGTCCAATTGGACAGGGCGATAATTCACCCCTCCACTTT.

The chain recombines TRBV19 with TRBJ2-7; D gene uncertain. This CDR3 is built from 13 residues. Germline V lookup: CDR1 LNHDA, CDR2 SQIVND (reference sequence). V dropped 6 bases and J dropped 1 base, with 10 bases sitting between them. CDR3 protein: CASRSLQSYEQYF. CDR3 DNA sequence: TGTGCCAGTAGGTCCCTGCAGTCCTACGAGCAGTACTTC. Full variable domain (outside the CDR3, taken from reference TRBV19 and TRBJ2-7): DGGITQSPKYLFRKEGQNVTLSCEQNLNHDAMYWYRQDPGQGLRLIYYSQIVNDFQKGDIAEGYSVSREKKESFPLTVTSAQKNPTAFYLCASRSLQSYEQYFGPGTRLTVT.

This clonotype was recorded many times. One end of the junction fails to match germline, which may point to a read error. This sequence joins TRBV7-7 and TRBJ1-3, with a tentative D call TRBD1 (6 bases). This CDR3 contains 15 residues. Germline CDR1 reads SSHAT; CDR2 reads FNYEAQ (reference sequence). The CDR3: CASSEGHYSGNTIYF. The DNA for the CDR3 is TGTGCTAGCAGCGAGGGACATTACTCTGGAAACACCATATATTTT.

V usage is TRBV19 and J usage is TRBJ2-3, with 11 bases that match TRBD2. The CDR3 has 15 residues. The germline CDR1 and CDR2 sequences are LNHDA and SQIVND (reference sequence). Losses at the gene ends were 4 bases for V and 2 bases for J; bases not matched to a gene: 2. Written as DNA, the CDR3 is TGTGCCAGTAGTACTAGCGGGGGGACCACAGATACGCAGTATTTT. Protein sequence: CASSTSGGTTDTQYF.

Comments on this clonotype: This could be a read error, since a much larger clone is one nucleotide away. The chain uses TRBV7-6 and TRBJ1-6; 7 bases align to TRBD1. Germline lookup yields CDR1 SGHVS and CDR2 FNYEAQ. This CDR3 has 18 residues. CDR3 residues: CASSFRQGKRGYTSPLHF. DNA for the CDR3: TGTGCCAGCAGCTTCCGACAGGGTAAGAGGGGTTATACTTCACCCCTCCACTTT. Variable domain in full (rest from reference TRBV7-6 and TRBJ1-6): GAGVSQSPRYKVTKRGQDVALRCDPISGHVSLYWYRQALGQGPEFLTYFNYEAQQDKSGLPNDRFSAERPEGSISTLTIQRTEQRDSAMYRCASSFRQGKRGYTSPLHFGNGTRLTVT.

The chain couples TRBV19 to TRBJ1-4; TRBD1 might be the D (5 bases). The ends were cut back, 3 bases at V and 7 bases at J, with 12 bases in the middle. The CDR3 loop spans 14 amino acids. Germline V gene lookup returns CDR1 LNHDA and CDR2 SQIVND (reference sequence). The CDR3 reads CASSMRGGGEKLFF. The DNA of the CDR3 is TGTGCCAGTAGTATGCGGGGGGGTGGTGAAAAACTGTTTTTT.

V gene TRBV28 combines with J gene TRBJ2-2; the match to TRBD1 covers 9 bases. There are 15 residues in the CDR3. V shed 7 bases, J shed 5 bases, and the junction held 8 bases outside the gene matches. Germline CDR1 is MDHEN and CDR2 is SYDVKM. The DNA for the CDR3 is TGTGCCAGCACGAAAACAGGGGGCAGGACCGGGGAGCTGTTTTTT. Translating it yields CASTKTGGRTGELFF.

Notes on this clonotype: Given a much more abundant clone one base away, this may be a read error. The V call is TRBV7-3, the J call TRBJ2-7, with 8 bases fitting TRBD2. Looked up from germline, CDR1 is SGHTA and CDR2 is FQGTGA. This CDR3 region has 14 residues. V lost 2 bases to trimming and J lost 3 bases; unmatched junction nucleotides: 3. CDR3: CASSLQAGDYEQYF. CDR3 in DNA: TGTGCCAGCAGCTTACAAGCGGGGGACTACGAGCAGTACTTC. Variable domain in full (rest from reference TRBV7-3 and TRBJ2-7): GAGVSQTPSNKVTEKGKYVELRCDPISGHTALYWYRQSLGQGPEFLIYFQGTGAADDSGLPNDRFFAVRPEGSVSTLKIQRTERGDSAVYLCASSLQAGDYEQYFGPGTRLTVT.